This T cell receptor beta chain was documented in a study of T cell repertoires in cytomegalovirus infection. Across the study: TCR beta signatures that were public indicated CMV infection and matching HLA type. Study-level results: Adding up the frequency of public TCR beta families identified people who carried CMV plus the relevant HLA. The study found HLA-C-restricted CMV-specific TCR beta clonotypes dominating the ex vivo response.

TCRdb called the reads again in MiXCR, with one record for every CDR3 protein. The table shows about 490,000 distinct CDR3 sequences, with about 30% occurring only once. The CDR3 has 15 residues. Trimming stripped 1 base from V and 3 bases from J, with 13 bases between. Germline CDR1 reads SGHTA; CDR2 reads FQGNSA. This clonotype was counted many times. The antigen remains unidentified. This chain connects TRBV7-2 to TRBJ2-7, with D perhaps TRBD2 (6 bases). The source is a human donor in good health (CMV status not recorded). Some clones in this sample may be carry-over from other donors' samples. Specimen: PBMCs. The chain's CDR3 is CASSLGGGVHYEQYF. The CDR3 nucleotides read TGTGCCAGCAGCTTAGGTGGAGGGGTCCACTACGAGCAGTACTTC.